This TCR beta chain was obtained from a study of blood T cells in healthy people across ages. The study's findings and limits: There were more naive CD4+ cells and higher diversity in long-lived donors than in aged donors.

As for this clonotype: Its antigen remains unidentified.

Then a second PCR, running roughly 7 to 12 cycles, was carried out with a sample-barcoded 5' primer and a J-beta primer mix. All cDNA molecules were each tagged by a template-switch adaptor with 12 random nucleotides. Via MiXCR, TCRdb re-called the 5' RACE reads, giving one row per CDR3 protein. The sample has approximately 690,000 distinct CDR3 sequences; roughly 50% are singletons. Samples each had at least 5 micrograms of total RNA extracted. Per the germline V gene, CDR1 is MDHEN and CDR2 is SYDVKM. This CDR3 is 13 amino acids long. Trimming removed 8 bases from V and 5 bases from J, with 15 bases in between.

J is TRBJ2-5 and V is TRBV28; a weak D match, TRBD1 (7 bases). The TCR was taken from a man aged 55 to 70 in good health. What was sequenced was blood. The CDR3 DNA sequence: TGTGCCAGCGCCCGGGCAGGGGGGGAGACCCAGTACTTC. It encodes CASARAGGETQYF.